A single sample is the source of the 5 T cell receptor beta chains below, sequenced in a study of T cell changes during pregnancy in multiple sclerosis. The data were produced by immunoSEQ multiplex PCR, yet TCRdb's version contains in-frame clones alone and is incomplete. Here the sample spans 55,000 to 95,000 clones, more than 80% being singletons. Specimen: peripheral blood, collected in the second trimester of pregnancy. All receptors come from a female donor in good health, enrolled as a control in a pregnancy study.

V is TRBV7-9 and J is TRBJ1-5; 8 nucleotides agree with TRBD1. CDR3 length: 13 residues. Germline V gene sequence: CDR1 SEHNR, CDR2 FQNEAQ (reference sequence). After removal of 4 bases from V and 6 bases from J, the junction contained 2 bases not matched to a gene. The CDR3 DNA is TGTGCCAGCAGCTCTCAGGGGGCTCAGCCCCAGCATTTT. Translated, it gives CASSSQGAQPQHF.

The chain joins TRBV7-2 to TRBJ2-2; 7 positions agree with TRBD2. J was trimmed by 3 bases and V by 2 bases; bases with no gene match: 6. CDR1 SGHTA and CDR2 FQGNSA come from the germline V gene. The CDR3 contains 16 residues. CDR3 loop: CASSLTGGFDTGELFF. DNA for the CDR3: TGTGCCAGCAGCTTAACCGGGGGGTTCGACACCGGGGAGCTGTTTTTT.

V and J are TRBV19 and TRBJ1-5; weak D call: TRBD1 (6 bases). The germline V gene encodes CDR1 LNHDA and CDR2 SQIVND (reference sequence). The CDR3 is 16 residues long. V lost 4 bases and J 2 bases, leaving 15 bases between the germline ends. CDR3 DNA sequence: TGTGCCAGTAGTACCAGGGGCCAAGGGGGCAATCAGCCCCAGCATTTT. Translating it yields CASSTRGQGGNQPQHF.

In DNA, the CDR3 is TGCGCCAGCAGCTTGGGACAGGGTTACAATGAGCAGTTCTTC. Translating gives CASSLGQGYNEQFF. The V call is TRBV5-1, the J call TRBJ2-1; 7 bases align to TRBD1. J was trimmed by 4 bases and V by 0 bases; bases with no gene match: 1. The germline CDR1 and CDR2 sequences are SGHRS and YFSETQ. This CDR3 has 14 amino acids.

DNA of the CDR3: TGTGCCAGCAGTTTAGGGACAGCACCCTACGAGCAGTACTTC. Translated: CASSLGTAPYEQYF. The V call is TRBV27, the J call TRBJ2-7; TRBD1 matches 7 bases. V was pared by 2 bases and J by 2 bases, with 3 bases of the junction left unmatched. In germline, CDR1 is MNHEY, CDR2 SMNVEV (reference sequence). CDR3 length: 14 residues.